The 8 T cell receptor beta chains below all came from one sample that was sequenced in a study of blood T cell repertoires in COVID-19. The repertoire was sequenced with immunoSEQ multiplex PCR; TCRdb's copy has only in-frame clones and lacks some. The sample shows a few hundred thousand clones, about 89% of them seen only once. The sequencing input was peripheral blood. The origin of the receptors is a man younger than 40 with acute or convalescent COVID-19.

V and J are TRBV4-1 and TRBJ1-3; a weak D match, TRBD1 (5 bases). The CDR3 is made up of 17 amino acids. The V gene lost 3 bases and the J gene lost 3 bases, with 18 bases spanning the gap. Germline CDR1 and CDR2: MGHRA and YSYEKL. In DNA, the CDR3 is TGCGCCAGCAGCCAGTACGATTCGGGGGTGGTTGGAAACACCATATATTTT. Residues: CASSQYDSGVVGNTIYF.

The CDR3 region has the DNA TGTGCCAGTAGCATACAGGGGGTAAACTATGGCTACACCTTC. Protein product: CASSIQGVNYGYTF. This chain uses TRBV19 with TRBJ1-2, with 8 bases matching TRBD1. Germline loops: CDR1 LNHDA, CDR2 SQIVND (reference sequence). Trimming removed 6 bases from V and 2 bases from J; junction bases left unmatched: 5. The CDR3 runs to 14 residues.

With respect to this clone: Distinct nucleotide sequences in the sample also encode this CDR3. The chain couples TRBV28 to TRBJ2-7, with TRBD2 matching 14 bases. The germline V gene encodes CDR1 MDHEN and CDR2 SYDVKM. With V trimmed by 6 bases and J by 3 bases, 4 bases remained unmatched. The CDR3 length is 15 residues. The chain's CDR3 is CASSPGTSGSYEQYF. DNA for the CDR3: TGTGCCAGCAGCCCCGGGACTAGCGGGAGCTACGAGCAGTACTTC.

This clone appeared a single time. V usage is TRBV28 and J usage is TRBJ1-4, with 8 bases lining up with TRBD1. The V segment lost 6 bases and the J segment 9 bases; nucleotides outside the gene matches: 15. Germline V gene data show CDR1 as MDHEN and CDR2 as SYDVKM. The CDR3 consists of 16 residues. The DNA of the CDR3 is TGTGCCAGCAGCCCTCGCTTGACAGGGGTAGAGAAAAAACTGTTTTTT. Translation gives CASSPRLTGVEKKLFF.

V usage is TRBV19 and J usage is TRBJ2-6; D call uncertain. V was trimmed by 7 bases and J by 1 base, leaving 11 bases between them. This CDR3 is 15 amino acids long. Germline values: CDR1 LNHDA, CDR2 SQIVND (reference sequence). The CDR3 region is CASTTGGSGANVLTF. The CDR3 bases are TGTGCCAGTACCACGGGTGGTTCTGGGGCCAACGTCCTGACTTTC.

This clone was seen only a few times. V usage is TRBV5-6 and J usage is TRBJ2-2; possibly TRBD1 for D (6 bases). The V gene's germline CDR1 is SGHDT and CDR2 YYEEEE. V lost 6 bases and J 6 bases, leaving 15 bases between the germline ends. The CDR3 covers 14 residues. As DNA, the CDR3 is TGTGCCAGCACCATCGGACAGATCCCCGGGGAGCTGTTTTTT. Translation gives CASTIGQIPGELFF.

V and J are TRBV6-5 and TRBJ1-5; D is ambiguous. The CDR3 sequence is 16 residues long. V lost 2 bases, J lost 4 bases, and 15 bases lay in between. In germline, CDR1 is MNHEY, CDR2 SVGAGI. DNA of the CDR3: TGTGCCAGCAGTTACCTGATGCCGGCGGGGAATCAGCCCCAGCATTTT. Residues: CASSYLMPAGNQPQHF.

J is TRBJ2-1 and V is TRBV4-1, with 7 nucleotides matching TRBD1. CDR3 length equals 18 residues. Germline assignment: CDR1 MGHRA and CDR2 YSYEKL. The junction had 10 bases not matched to a gene; V was cut back by 0 bases and J by 2 bases. The CDR3 loop is CASSQDKSGDRAYNEQFF. The CDR3 DNA reads TGCGCCAGCAGCCAAGATAAGTCCGGAGACAGGGCCTACAATGAGCAGTTCTTC.